This TCR beta chain was observed in a study of shared clonotypes between healthy human individuals (TCRdb year 2020). With regard to the full study: The cohort comprised two women and a few men aged 18 to 49 years. For each donor, CD4 naive and CD4 memory were each run on three plates, CD8 naive on two plates, and CD8 memory on one plate. Blood TCR repertoires of about 5 healthy adults were deeply sequenced to estimate repertoire size and the extent of clonotype sharing between individuals. Different laboratories and diverse techniques were used to prepare libraries and sequence TCR repertoires, to increase sequencing depth and limit assay-specific biases. Per donor, leukapheresis produced somewhere between about 0.85 and 9.5 billion PBMCs. Study-wide findings and limitations: Sampling was restricted to blood, and TCR repertoires in tissue are likely to differ from TCR repertoires in blood. Compared with non-shared clonotypes, the clonotypes found in all four sorted-subset donors had higher generation probabilities. Sharing across four donors was observed for about 5% of naive CD4, 3.5% of naive CD8, 2% to 2.5% of memory CD4, and about 0.39% of memory CD8 clonotypes. Larger estimated clonotype richness was generally found for naive subsets than for memory subsets. Even with the large sequencing depth, rarefaction of the sorted-subset datasets indicated that sequencing was incomplete. Pairwise subsampling indicated that sequencing depth was expected to affect the degree of clonotype sharing among donors. Because the study included only a small number of donors, the genetic and exposure-history diversity represented was limited.

Using the deep immunoSEQ assay, multiplex PCR amplified TCR CDR3 regions from genomic DNA. Extracted genomic DNA from each cell subset was distributed evenly across all wells of several immunoSEQ 96-well plates, and each plate was treated as a replicate. For sorted subsets, each replicate PCR was loaded with approximately 190 ng genomic DNA, equivalent to some 27,000 T cell genomes. Purified libraries were measured with a Qubit 3.0 fluorometer, size-checked on a Bioanalyzer 2100, and measured again with the KAPA Library Quantification kit. Each immunoSEQ 96-well plate was sequenced on its own single-read 150-cycle Illumina NextSeq 550 flow cell. Under the source paper's analysis protocol: Because only junctional sequences without quality scores were contained in the immunoSEQ output, filtering matching that applied to full-length reads could not be performed. To assign V/J genes and CDR3, sequences were annotated using PyIR, a Python wrapper for IgBLAST v1.9, with IMGT germline references. Any read was removed if the V/J assignment was weak (E-value above 1e-6), the CDR3 was missing, or the read contained stop codons, out-of-frame junctions, or ambiguous translated residues. V3J clonotypes were defined as sequences sharing an identical inferred V gene, J gene, and CDR3 amino acid sequence. Percentage overlap between repertoires was computed as shared unique clonotypes divided by the size of the smaller repertoire. Repertoire richness was assessed with RTK rarefaction, the Chao1 estimator, and Recon v2.1 estimates of unobserved clonotypes. For all TCRbeta clonotypes obtained by the gDNA method from several donors, generation probabilities were computed with OLGA. Sourced from immuneACCESS, this table was stored by TCRdb with only in-frame sequences that have V and J called. A share of the clones is absent; for the studies checked, an unresolved V gene accounts for under half, and the remainder has no known explanation. V and J calls and clone size follow that table, whereas D and trimming were derived from the DNA. The sample data list roughly 2.4 million clones, and almost 96% of these were observed just once. 0.1% to 0.15% of the sample is in the top ten clones.

The donors were healthy, HIV-negative adults with no recently reported acute infections or vaccinations. Every donor was a Caucasian adult living in Nashville, Tennessee, USA. Magnetic negative selection was used to enrich CD4+ T cells, after which naive cells were positively selected on CD45RA and the negative fraction became the memory subset. After blood collection by leukapheresis, PBMCs were isolated using Ficoll-Histopaque density gradient centrifugation and then cryopreserved in the vapor phase of liquid nitrogen. Purity and quantity of every magnetically sorted T cell population were checked by analytical flow cytometry. Each sorted fraction had its genomic DNA isolated and then quantified by UV absorbance on a Nanodrop 2000c. Notes on this clone: Its binding antigen is unknown. Base qualities are not at hand, and no much larger clone is one base apart.

Taken from cysteine to phenylalanine, the CDR3 has 14 residues. Only the CDR3 DNA stays, 42 bases, in frame from base 1. Per the germline V gene, SGHTA is the CDR1 and FQGTGA is the CDR2. The germline V end is reduced by 5 bases and the J end by 1 base; junction bases left unmatched: 4. The rearrangement combines TRBV7-3 with TRBJ1-1, with 7 bases in between that match TRBD1. This clonotype was obtained from a man between 18 and 29 years old in good health. Sequencing was carried out using naive CD4+ T cells sorted from blood. What this sample's cell subset or site label stands for: CD45RA+ positively selected. Here the CDR3 is given as CASSRQGQNTEAFF. The DNA reads as follows: TGTGCCAGCAGCCGACAGGGCCAGAACACTGAAGCTTTCTTT.